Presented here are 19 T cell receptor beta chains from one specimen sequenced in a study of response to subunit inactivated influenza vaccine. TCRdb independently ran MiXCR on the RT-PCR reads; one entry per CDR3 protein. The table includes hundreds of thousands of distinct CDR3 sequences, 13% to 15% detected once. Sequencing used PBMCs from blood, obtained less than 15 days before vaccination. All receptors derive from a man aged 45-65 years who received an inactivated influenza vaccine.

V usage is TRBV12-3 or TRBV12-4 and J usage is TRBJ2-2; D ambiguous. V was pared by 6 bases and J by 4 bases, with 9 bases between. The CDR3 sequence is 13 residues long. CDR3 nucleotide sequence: TGTGCCAGCAGCCATGACCTCACCGGGGAGCTGTTTTTT. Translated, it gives CASSHDLTGELFF.

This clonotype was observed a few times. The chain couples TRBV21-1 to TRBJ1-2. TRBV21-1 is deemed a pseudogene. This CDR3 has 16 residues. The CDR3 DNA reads TGTGCCAGCAGCAAAGAACTGGGAGATTGGGAGTGTGGCTACACCTTC. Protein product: CASSKELGDWECGYTF.

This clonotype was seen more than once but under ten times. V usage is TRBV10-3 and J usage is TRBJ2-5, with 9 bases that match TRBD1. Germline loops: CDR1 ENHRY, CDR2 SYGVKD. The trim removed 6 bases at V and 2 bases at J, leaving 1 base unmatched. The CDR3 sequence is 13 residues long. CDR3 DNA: TGTGCCATCAGAGGGACAGGGCAAGAGACCCAGTACTTC. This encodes CAIRGTGQETQYF.

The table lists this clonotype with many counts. The CDR3: CASDPGTGAIYEQYF. CDR3 bases: TGTGCCAGCGACCCCGGGACAGGGGCCATCTACGAGCAGTACTTC. The chain has TRBV2 and TRBJ2-7, with TRBD1 matching 10 bases. Germline CDR1 SNHLY, CDR2 FYNNEI. The V and J ends lost 8 bases and 3 bases, in that order; junction bases with no gene match: 10. CDR3 length equals 15 residues.

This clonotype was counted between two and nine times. CDR3: CASSSTGKGEKLFF. Here the CDR3 DNA reads TGTGCCAGCAGCTCGACAGGGAAAGGGGAAAAACTGTTTTTT. This chain uses TRBV7-9 with TRBJ1-4; 7 bases align to TRBD1. The V gene's germline CDR1 is SEHNR and CDR2 FQNEAQ (reference sequence). The CDR3 spans 14 residues. V dropped 4 bases and J dropped 8; count of bases not matched to a gene: 7.

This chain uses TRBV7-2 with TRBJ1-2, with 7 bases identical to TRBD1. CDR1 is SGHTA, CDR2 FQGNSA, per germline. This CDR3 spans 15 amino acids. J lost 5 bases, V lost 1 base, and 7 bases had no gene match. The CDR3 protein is CASSLVGTERYGYTF. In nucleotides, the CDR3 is TGTGCCAGCAGCTTAGTAGGGACAGAGCGTTATGGCTACACCTTC. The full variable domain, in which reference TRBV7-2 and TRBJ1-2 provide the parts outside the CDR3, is GAGVSQSPSNKVTEKGKDVELRCDPISGHTALYWYRQSLGQGLEFLIYFQGNSAPDKSGLPSDRFSAERTGGSVSTLTIQRTQQEDSAVYLCASSLVGTERYGYTFGSGTRLTVV.

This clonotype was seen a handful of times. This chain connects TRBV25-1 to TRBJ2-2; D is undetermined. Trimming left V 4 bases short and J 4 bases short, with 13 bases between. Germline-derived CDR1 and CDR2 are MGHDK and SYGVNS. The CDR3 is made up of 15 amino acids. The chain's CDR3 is CASSVRGRLTGELFF. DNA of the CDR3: TGTGCCAGCAGTGTCAGAGGACGCCTCACCGGGGAGCTGTTTTTT.

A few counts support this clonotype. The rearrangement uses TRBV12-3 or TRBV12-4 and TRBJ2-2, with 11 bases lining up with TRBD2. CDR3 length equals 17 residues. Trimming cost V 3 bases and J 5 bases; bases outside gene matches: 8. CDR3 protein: CASSFFLAGGRTGELFF. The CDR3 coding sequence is TGTGCCAGCAGTTTCTTTTTAGCGGGGGGGCGGACCGGGGAGCTGTTTTTT.

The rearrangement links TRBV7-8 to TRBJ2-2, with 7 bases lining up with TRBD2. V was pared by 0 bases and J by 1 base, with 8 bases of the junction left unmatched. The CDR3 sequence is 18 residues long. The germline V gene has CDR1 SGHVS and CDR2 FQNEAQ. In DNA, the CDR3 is TGTGCCAGCAGCTTAGCTCTTAAGCGGGAAGGGAACACCGGGGAGCTGTTTTTT. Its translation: CASSLALKREGNTGELFF.

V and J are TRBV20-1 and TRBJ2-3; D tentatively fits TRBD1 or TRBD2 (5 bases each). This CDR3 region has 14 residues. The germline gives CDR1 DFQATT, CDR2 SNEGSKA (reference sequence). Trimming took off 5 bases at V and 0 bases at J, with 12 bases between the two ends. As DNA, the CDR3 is TGCAGTGCTCGGGACGACCGAAGCACAGATACGCAGTATTTT. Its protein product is CSARDDRSTDTQYF.

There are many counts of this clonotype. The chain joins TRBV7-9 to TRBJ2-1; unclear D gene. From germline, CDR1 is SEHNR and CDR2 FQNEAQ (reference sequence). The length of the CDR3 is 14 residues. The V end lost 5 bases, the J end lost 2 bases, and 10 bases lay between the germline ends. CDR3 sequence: CASSPGVTYNEQFF. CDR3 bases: TGTGCCAGCAGCCCGGGTGTAACCTACAATGAGCAGTTCTTC.

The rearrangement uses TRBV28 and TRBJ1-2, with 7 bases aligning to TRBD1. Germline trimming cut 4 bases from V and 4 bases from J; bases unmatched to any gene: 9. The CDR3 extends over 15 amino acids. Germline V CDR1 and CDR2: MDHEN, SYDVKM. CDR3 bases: TGTGCCAGCAGTTCATATGACAGGGTGGGCTATGGCTACACCTTC. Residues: CASSSYDRVGYGYTF.

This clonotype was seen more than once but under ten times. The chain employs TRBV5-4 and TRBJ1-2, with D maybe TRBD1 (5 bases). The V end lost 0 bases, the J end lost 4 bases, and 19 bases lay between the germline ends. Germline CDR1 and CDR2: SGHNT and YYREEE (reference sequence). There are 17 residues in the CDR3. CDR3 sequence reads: CASSLAGGLRMGYGYTF. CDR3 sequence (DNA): TGTGCCAGCAGCTTGGCGGGGGGACTGCGGATGGGCTATGGCTACACCTTC. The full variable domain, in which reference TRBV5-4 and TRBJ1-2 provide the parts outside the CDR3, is ETGVTQSPTHLIKTRGQQVTLRCSSQSGHNTVSWYQQALGQGPQFIFQYYREEENGRGNFPPRFSGLQFPNYSSELNVNALELDDSALYLCASSLAGGLRMGYGYTFGSGTRLTVV.

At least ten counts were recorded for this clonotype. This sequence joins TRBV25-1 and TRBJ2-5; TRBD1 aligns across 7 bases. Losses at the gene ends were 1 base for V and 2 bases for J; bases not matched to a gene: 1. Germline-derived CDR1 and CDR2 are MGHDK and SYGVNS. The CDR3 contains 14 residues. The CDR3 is CASSELGQQETQYF. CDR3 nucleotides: TGTGCCAGCAGTGAATTGGGACAGCAAGAGACCCAGTACTTC.

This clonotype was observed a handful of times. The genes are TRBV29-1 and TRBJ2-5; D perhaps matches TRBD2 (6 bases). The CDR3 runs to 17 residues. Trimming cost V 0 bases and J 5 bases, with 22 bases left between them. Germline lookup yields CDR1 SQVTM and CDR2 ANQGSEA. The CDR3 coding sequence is TGCAGCGTTGAAGATCGGGCTCCGGGAGAGTCTAGGGAGACCCAGTACTTC. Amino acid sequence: CSVEDRAPGESRETQYF.

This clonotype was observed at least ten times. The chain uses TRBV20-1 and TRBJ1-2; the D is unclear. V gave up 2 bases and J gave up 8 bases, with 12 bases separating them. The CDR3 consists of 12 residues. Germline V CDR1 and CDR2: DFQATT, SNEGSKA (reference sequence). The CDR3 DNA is TGCAGTGCTAGAAGCGGCCCGGAGGGCTACACCTTC. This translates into CSARSGPEGYTF.

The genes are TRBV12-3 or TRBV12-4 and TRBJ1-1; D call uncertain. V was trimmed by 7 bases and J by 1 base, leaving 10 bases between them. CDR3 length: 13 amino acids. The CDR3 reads CASTREGNTEAFF. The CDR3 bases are TGTGCCAGCACCCGGGAGGGGAACACTGAAGCTTTCTTT.

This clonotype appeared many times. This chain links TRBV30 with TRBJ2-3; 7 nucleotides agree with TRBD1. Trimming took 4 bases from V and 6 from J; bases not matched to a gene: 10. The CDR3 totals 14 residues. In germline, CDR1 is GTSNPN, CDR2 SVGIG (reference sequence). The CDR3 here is CAWKGGALGDTQYF. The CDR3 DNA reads TGTGCCTGGAAAGGGGGCGCTTTGGGTGATACGCAGTATTTT. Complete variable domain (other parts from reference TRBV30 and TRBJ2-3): SQTIHQWPATLVQPVGSPLSLECTVEGTSNPNLYWYRQAAGRGLQLLFYSVGIGQISSEVPQNLSASRPQDRQFILSSKKLLLSDSGFYLCAWKGGALGDTQYFGPGTRLTVL.

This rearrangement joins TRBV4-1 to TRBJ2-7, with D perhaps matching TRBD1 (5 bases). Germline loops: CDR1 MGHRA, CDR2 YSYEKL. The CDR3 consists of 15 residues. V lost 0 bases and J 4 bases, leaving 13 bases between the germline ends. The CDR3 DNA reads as TGCGCCAGCAGCCAAGAGTCCTCAGGGATTTACGAGCAGTACTTC. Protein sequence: CASSQESSGIYEQYF.